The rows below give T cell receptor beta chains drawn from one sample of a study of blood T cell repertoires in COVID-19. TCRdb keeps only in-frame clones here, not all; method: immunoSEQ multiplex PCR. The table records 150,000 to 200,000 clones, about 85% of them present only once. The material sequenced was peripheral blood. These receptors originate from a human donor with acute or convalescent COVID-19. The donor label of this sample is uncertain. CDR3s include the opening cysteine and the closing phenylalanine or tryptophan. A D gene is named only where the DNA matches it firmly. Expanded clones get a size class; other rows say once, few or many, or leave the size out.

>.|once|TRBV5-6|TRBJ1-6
TGTGCCAGCAGCTTGGGGGGCCGGGCAGGAATTCTGAATTCACCCCTCCACTTT
CASSLGGRAGILNSPLHF
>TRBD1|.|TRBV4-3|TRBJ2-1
TGCGCCAGCAGCCAAAAGCGACAGGGAGCTTACAATGAGCAGTTCTTC
CASSQKRQGAYNEQFF
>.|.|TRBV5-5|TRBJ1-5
TGTGCCAGCAGCTTGGGGCCACAGAGAAATAGCAATCAGCCCCAGCATTTT
CASSLGPQRNSNQPQHF
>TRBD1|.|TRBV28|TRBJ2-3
TGTGCCAGCAGTTTAGGACAGGGTAACACAGATACGCAGTATTTT
CASSLGQGNTDTQYF
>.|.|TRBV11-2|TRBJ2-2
TGTGCCAGCAGCTCTGGACAGTATGCGAACACCGGGGAGCTGTTTTTT
CASSSGQYANTGELFF
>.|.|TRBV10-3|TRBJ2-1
TGTGCCATCAGTGAGCCCAATGGTGACAGGCCGTCGTTCTTC
CAISEPNGDRPSFF
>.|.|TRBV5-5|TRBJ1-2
TGTGCCAGCAGCTCCGGACAGCCTGCCAACTATGGCTACACCTTC
CASSSGQPANYGYTF
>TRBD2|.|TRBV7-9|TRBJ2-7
TGTGCCAGCAGCTTAGAGGTCCGGACTAGCGGGGGCCACTACGAGCAGTACTTC
CASSLEVRTSGGHYEQYF
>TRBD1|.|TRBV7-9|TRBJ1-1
TGTGCCAGCAGCTTAACAGGGGGAACGAACACTGAAGCTTTCTTT
CASSLTGGTNTEAFF
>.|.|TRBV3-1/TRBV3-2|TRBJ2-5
TGTGCCAGCAGCCAAGGACAGACTCAAGAGACCCAGTACTTC
CASSQGQTQETQYF
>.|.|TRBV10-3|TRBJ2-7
TGTGCCATCAGTGATGAGGAGCGTGGTTCTTCTACGTTCGAGCAGTACTTC
CAISDEERGSSTFEQYF
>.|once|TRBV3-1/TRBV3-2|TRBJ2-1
TGTGCCAGCAGCCAAGCCGGGAACAATGAGCAGTTCTTC
CASSQAGNNEQFF
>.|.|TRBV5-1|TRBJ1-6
TGCGCCAGCAGCTCCGGACAGCCAGCAGACATCTATAATTCACCCCTCCACTTT
CASSSGQPADIYNSPLHF
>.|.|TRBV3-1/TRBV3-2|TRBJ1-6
TGTGCCAGCAGCCAGAGGTCCTATAATTCACCCCTCCACTTT
CASSQRSYNSPLHF
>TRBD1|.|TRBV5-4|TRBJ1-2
TGTGCCAGCAGCTCGAAACAGGGGGACGGCTATGGCTACACCTTC
CASSSKQGDGYGYTF
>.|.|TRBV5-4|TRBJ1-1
TGTGCCAGCAGCCCAGACGCACAGGGCTTGAACACTGAAGCTTTCTTT
CASSPDAQGLNTEAFF
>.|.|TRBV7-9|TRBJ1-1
TGTGCCAGCAGCACGACAGAGAACACTGAAGCTTTCTTT
CASSTTENTEAFF
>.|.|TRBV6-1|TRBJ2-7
TGTGCCAGCAGTGAAAACAGGATCTACGAGCAGTACTTC
CASSENRIYEQYF
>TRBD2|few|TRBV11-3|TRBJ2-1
TGTGCCAGCAGCTTAGCCGGGACTAGCGGGGGGCCCGGTAATGAGCAGTTCTTC
CASSLAGTSGGPGNEQFF
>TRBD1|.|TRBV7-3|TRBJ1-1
TGTGCCAGCAGCTCCACCGGGACAGGGGTCGCTGAAGCTTTCTTT
CASSSTGTGVAEAFF